This entry lists 18 T cell receptor beta chains sequenced from one sample in a study of T cell changes during pregnancy in multiple sclerosis. The protocol was immunoSEQ multiplex PCR, while the TCRdb copy is restricted to in-frame clones and leaves out a portion. This sample has more than 60,000 clones, with 75% to 95% found just once. The specimen comprised CD4+ T cells from peripheral blood mononuclear cells, sampled in the third trimester of pregnancy. The receptors were gathered from a female donor in good health, enrolled as a control in a pregnancy study.

The chain is built from TRBV5-1 and TRBJ2-1, with TRBD1 matching 7 bases. The V gene end was trimmed by 4 bases and the J gene end by 8 bases; junction bases not matched to a gene: 15. This CDR3 has 16 amino acids. CDR1 is SGHRS and CDR2 is YFSETQ in the germline V gene. The CDR3 DNA follows: TGCGCCAGCAGCCAAATGACAGGGCATCAGGGGGATGAGCAGTTCTTC. Translating it yields CASSQMTGHQGDEQFF.

The J gene is TRBJ2-3, the V gene TRBV5-1; D might be TRBD2 (5 bases). The CDR3 sequence is 15 residues long. V was shortened by 2 bases and J by 3 bases, with 13 bases between the two germline ends. Germline lookup yields CDR1 SGHRS and CDR2 YFSETQ. CDR3 amino acids: CASSFQGLVTDTQYF. The CDR3 DNA reads as TGCGCCAGCAGCTTTCAAGGACTTGTAACAGATACGCAGTATTTT.

V gene TRBV18 combines with J gene TRBJ2-5, with 10 bases aligning to TRBD1. Germline values: CDR1 KGHSH, CDR2 LQKENI. With 4 bases clipped from V and 4 bases from J, the junction kept 3 bases outside the gene matches. This CDR3 spans 14 amino acids. The CDR3: CASSRDRGPETQYF. CDR3 coding DNA: TGTGCCAGCTCACGAGACAGGGGGCCAGAGACCCAGTACTTC. Using reference TRBV18 and TRBJ2-5 for the parts outside the CDR3, the full variable domain is NAGVMQNPRHLVRRRGQEARLRCSPMKGHSHVYWYRQLPEEGLKFMVYLQKENIIDESGMPKERFSAEFPKEGPSILRIQQVVRGDSAAYFCASSRDRGPETQYFGPGTRLLVL.

This clone appeared a single time. The chain carries TRBV5-1 and TRBJ1-4, with D possibly being TRBD1 (5 bases). Germline-derived CDR1 and CDR2 are SGHRS and YFSETQ. Trimming took 1 base from V and 4 from J, leaving 14 bases between them. CDR3 size: 16 residues. The DNA for the CDR3 is TGCGCCAGCAGCTTGTCGAGTGACAGCCGTAATGAAAAACTGTTTTTT. Protein sequence: CASSLSSDSRNEKLFF.

The V and J genes are TRBV19 and TRBJ2-2; 7 bases are a match to TRBD1. Germline V gene data show CDR1 as LNHDA and CDR2 as SQIVND (reference sequence). V lost 4 bases to trimming and J lost 0 bases; unmatched junction nucleotides: 5. This CDR3 is 16 amino acids long. CDR3 bases: TGTGCCAGTAGTAGCAGGACAGGAGCGAACACCGGGGAGCTGTTTTTT. This codes for CASSSRTGANTGELFF.

CDR3: CASSVQVDTEAFF. In nucleotides, the CDR3 is TGTGCCAGCAGCGTCCAGGTAGATACTGAAGCTTTCTTT. The chain carries TRBV9 and TRBJ1-1; D call uncertain. The CDR3 is made up of 13 amino acids. CDR1 SGDLS and CDR2 YYNGEE come from the germline V gene. Deletions cut 2 bases from V and 5 bases from J, with 10 bases between. The complete variable domain, with remaining parts taken from reference TRBV9 and TRBJ1-1, reads DSGVTQTPKHLITATGQRVTLRCSPRSGDLSVYWYQQSLDQGLQFLIQYYNGEERAKGNILERFSAQQFPDLHSELNLSSLELGDSALYFCASSVQVDTEAFFGQGTRLTVV.

The chain uses TRBV19 and TRBJ1-2, with 8 bases lining up with TRBD1. The CDR3 is 13 residues long. The V gene's germline CDR1 is LNHDA and CDR2 SQIVND (reference sequence). V lost 9 bases and J lost 3; bases outside the gene matches: 6. CDR3 DNA: TGTGCCAGCAAACAGGGGGAGTACTATGGCTACACCTTC. This sequence encodes CASKQGEYYGYTF.

CDR3 nucleotides: TGTGCCAGTAGGACGACAAGAGCCAACACTGAAGCTTTCTTT. This translates into CASRTTRANTEAFF. The V and J genes are TRBV19 and TRBJ1-1; D ambiguous. Between the trimmed V and J ends, which lost 6 bases and 2 bases, there was a span of 13 bases. The CDR3 runs to 14 residues. In germline, CDR1 is LNHDA, CDR2 SQIVND (reference sequence).

In its sample, this clone was seen a few times. The rearrangement joins TRBV2 to TRBJ1-2; D not resolved. V lost 6 bases and J 5 bases, leaving 19 bases between the germline ends. Looked up from germline, CDR1 is SNHLY and CDR2 is FYNNEI. The CDR3 loop spans 15 amino acids. CDR3 coding DNA: TGTGCCAGCAGGGTAAATACACGAACCGCATATGGCTACACCTTC. Protein: CASRVNTRTAYGYTF.

This clone was recorded once. The chain links TRBV7-2 to TRBJ1-2; 8 bases are shared with TRBD1. Trimming at V came to 7 bases and at J to 4 bases, leaving 5 bases not matched to a gene. This CDR3 is built from 13 residues. Germline V gives CDR1 SGHTA, CDR2 FQGNSA. The CDR3 sequence is CASTRTGLYGYTF. CDR3 bases: TGTGCCAGCACCCGGACAGGGCTCTATGGCTACACCTTC. Drawing the rest from reference TRBV7-2 and TRBJ1-2, the complete variable domain is GAGVSQSPSNKVTEKGKDVELRCDPISGHTALYWYRQSLGQGLEFLIYFQGNSAPDKSGLPSDRFSAERTGGSVSTLTIQRTQQEDSAVYLCASTRTGLYGYTFGSGTRLTVV.

This chain uses TRBV18 with TRBJ1-5; 7 bases agree with TRBD1. The CDR3 runs to 17 residues. V was pared by 8 bases and J by 0 bases, with 13 bases of the junction left unmatched. Germline CDR1 KGHSH, CDR2 LQKENI. CDR3 DNA sequence: TGTGCCAGCGCACTGTTCCCGGGACAGAATAGCAATCAGCCCCAGCATTTT. Translation gives CASALFPGQNSNQPQHF.

The chain uses TRBV19 and TRBJ2-2; 9 bases match TRBD1. The CDR3 contains 17 residues. The germline gives CDR1 LNHDA, CDR2 SQIVND (reference sequence). V was pared by 4 bases and J by 5 bases, with 11 bases of the junction left unmatched. The CDR3 sequence is CASSNPTGGVGTGELFF. CDR3 DNA sequence: TGTGCCAGTAGTAACCCTACAGGGGGCGTAGGGACCGGGGAGCTGTTTTTT.

The chain links TRBV5-6 to TRBJ1-2, with D possibly TRBD1 on 5 matching bases. V dropped 0 bases and J dropped 6 bases, with 9 bases sitting between them. Germline values: CDR1 SGHDT, CDR2 YYEEEE. The CDR3 extends over 13 amino acids. In DNA, the CDR3 is TGTGCCAGCAGCTTGGGGACGGGGGATGGCTACACCTTC. Translating gives CASSLGTGDGYTF.

The chain links TRBV7-9 to TRBJ2-5; possibly TRBD2 for D (6 bases). The CDR3 runs to 14 residues. Germline lookup yields CDR1 SEHNR and CDR2 FQNEAQ (reference sequence). V dropped 5 bases and J dropped 4 bases, with 14 bases sitting between them. The CDR3 sequence is CASSTRSGGETQYF. DNA of the CDR3: TGTGCCAGCAGCACCAGGTCCGGGGGAGAGACCCAGTACTTC.

Here the CDR3 reads CASRQTGFGTQYF. The DNA for the CDR3 is TGTGCCAGCAGGCAAACAGGCTTTGGGACCCAGTACTTC. This chain connects TRBV6-5 to TRBJ2-5, with D tentatively TRBD1 (5 bases). CDR1 MNHEY and CDR2 SVGAGI come from the germline V gene. Trimming stripped 6 bases from V and 7 bases from J, with 15 bases between. The CDR3 extends over 13 amino acids.

The table lists this clone with a few counts. The rearrangement uses TRBV7-8 and TRBJ1-2, with D unresolved. Deletions cut 2 bases from V and 0 bases from J, with 10 bases between. Germline CDR1 SGHVS, CDR2 FQNEAQ. There are 15 residues in the CDR3. CDR3 coding DNA: TGTGCCAGCAGCTTACACAGATCTCCTAACTATGGCTACACCTTC. This sequence encodes CASSLHRSPNYGYTF.

The gene calls are TRBV25-1 and TRBJ1-6, with 9 bases fitting TRBD1. The CDR3 runs 15 residues. Trimming removed 3 bases from V and 9 bases from J; junction bases left unmatched: 6. Germline assignment: CDR1 MGHDK and CDR2 SYGVNS. The CDR3, as DNA: TGTGCCAGCAGTGAGACAGGGGGGATAGGTTCACCCCTCCACTTT. This encodes CASSETGGIGSPLHF.

The chain carries TRBV9 and TRBJ1-6, with 7 bases matching TRBD1. The CDR3 has 16 amino acids. In germline, CDR1 is SGDLS, CDR2 YYNGEE. V dropped 3 bases and J dropped 5; count of bases not matched to a gene: 8. The CDR3 nucleotides read TGTGCCAGCAGCGCCTACAGGGGTTTCGATAATTCACCCCTCCACTTT. It yields the protein CASSAYRGFDNSPLHF.